There are a few counts of the clone carrying this T cell receptor beta chain. These data originate in a study of immune reconstitution after stem cell transplant in scleroderma. TCRdb reprocessed the RT-PCR reads with MiXCR, giving one entry per CDR3 protein. The table has under 2,500 distinct CDR3 sequences, approximately 10% seen once. This CDR3 has 13 residues. The V gene end was trimmed by 4 bases and the J gene end by 4 bases; junction bases not matched to a gene: 2. Germline V lookup: CDR1 SGHTA, CDR2 FQGTGA. The chain recombines TRBV7-3 with TRBJ2-5; 8 bases map to TRBD1. The clonotype was recovered from a female donor with systemic sclerosis. The material was obtained before or after autologous hematopoietic stem cell transplantation (not recorded which). The CDR3 DNA reads as TGTGCCAGCAGCTCTACAGGGGGAGAGACCCAGTACTTC. Its translation: CASSSTGGETQYF.